This T cell receptor (beta chain) stems from a study of T-cell reconstitution after alpha-beta-depleted transplantation in children. Germline values: CDR1 SGHNT, CDR2 YYREEE (reference sequence). Losses at the gene ends were 2 bases for V and 5 bases for J; bases not matched to a gene: 6. CDR3 size: 15 residues. Using unique molecular identifiers, the investigators prepared the TCRbeta library. A single record per CDR3 protein comes from TCRdb applying MiXCR to the PCR reads. The sample has approximately 270,000 distinct CDR3 sequences; 20% to 30% are singletons. Sequencing was performed on PBMCs, mostly from graft donor cells, taken 360 days after TCRalphabeta/CD19-depleted stem cell transplant. The receptor's source is a female patient under 10 years old who had a stem cell transplant for congenital amegakaryocytic thrombocytopenia, so the T cells may come from the graft donor. The rearrangement uses TRBV5-4 and TRBJ2-3; TRBD2 matches 9 bases. The CDR3 DNA reads as TGTGCCAGCAGCTTTCCAGGCGGGAGGGGAGATACGCAGTATTTT. Protein product: CASSFPGGRGDTQYF.